This T cell receptor (beta chain) was sequenced for a study of blood T cell repertoires in COVID-19. Study background: There were acute and convalescent COVID-19 samples, and they came from the United States, Italy and Spain. Nucleic acid was either cDNA or gDNA, and it came from T cells, B-cell-depleted T cells, or PBMCs.

In the original analysis: Reference gene primer amplification gave estimated nucleated cell counts. Profiling relied on immunoSEQ multiplex PCR, and the TCRdb table lists in-frame clones only, not all of them. V and J calls plus clone size are reproduced from that table; the DNA served to infer D and trimming. This sample has 110,000 or so clones, with approximately 90% found just once. The CDR3 is made up of 13 amino acids. V was clipped by 8 bases and J by 5 bases, with 15 bases between them. Germline CDR1 MNHEY, CDR2 SVGAGI. Sequenced material: peripheral blood. The sequence was collected from a woman aged 50 to 60 with acute or convalescent COVID-19. The chain recombines TRBV6-5 with TRBJ1-1; unclear D gene. CDR3 coding DNA: TGTGCCAGCTTGACCACCCCGGGAACTGAAGCTTTCTTT. This translates into CASLTTPGTEAFF.